What follows are 9 T cell receptor beta chains derived from one specimen sequenced in a study of blood T cell repertoires in COVID-19. Libraries were prepared by immunoSEQ multiplex PCR; TCRdb keeps only in-frame clonotypes and omits some of them. This sample has more than 25,000 clones; 70% to 85% occur once, and the top ten carry about an eighth. Sequencing input: peripheral blood. The receptors stem from a human donor in a cohort sampled during active COVID-19.

The chain is built from TRBV5-1 and TRBJ2-3; TRBD2 matches 10 bases. CDR1 and CDR2 (germline): SGHRS, YFSETQ. The CDR3 runs to 15 residues. V trimming: 4 bases; J trimming: 4 bases; junction bases outside the gene matches: 6. This CDR3 reads CASSHPAGGPDTQYF. The CDR3 DNA follows: TGCGCCAGCAGCCACCCAGCGGGGGGGCCAGATACGCAGTATTTT.

The chain uses TRBV7-3 and TRBJ1-1, with D perhaps matching TRBD1 (6 bases). There are 14 residues in the CDR3. In germline, CDR1 is SGHTA, CDR2 FQGTGA. V lost 5 bases and J lost 4, with 14 bases in between. CDR3 protein: CASSPDPDSTEAFF. The CDR3 coding sequence is TGTGCCAGCAGCCCCGACCCGGACAGCACTGAAGCTTTCTTT.

This chain links TRBV20-1 with TRBJ2-5, with D unresolved. This CDR3 has 12 residues. Germline V gene sequence: CDR1 DFQATT, CDR2 SNEGSKA (reference sequence). Trimming removed 3 bases from V and 3 bases from J, with 8 bases in between. CDR3 loop: CSASYGEETQYF. The CDR3 coding sequence is TGCAGTGCTAGTTATGGAGAAGAGACCCAGTACTTC.

The V call is TRBV18, the J call TRBJ1-5; D not certain. This CDR3 comprises 15 residues. Trimming cost V 2 bases and J 0 bases, with 8 bases left between them. Germline V gene lookup returns CDR1 KGHSH and CDR2 LQKENI. The CDR3 loop is CASSPGVPSNQPQHF. The DNA for the CDR3 is TGTGCCAGCTCACCAGGAGTCCCTAGCAATCAGCCCCAGCATTTT.

The V call is TRBV7-2, the J call TRBJ2-7; D unresolved. V was pared by 5 bases and J by 4 bases, with 18 bases between. Germline values: CDR1 SGHTA, CDR2 FQGNSA. The CDR3 consists of 15 residues. The CDR3 DNA reads TGTGCCAGCAGCGGTCGAAGACTCCTTGATTACGAGCAGTACTTC. It yields the protein CASSGRRLLDYEQYF. Together with reference TRBV7-2 and TRBJ2-7, the CDR3 gives the full variable domain: GAGVSQSPSNKVTEKGKDVELRCDPISGHTALYWYRQSLGQGLEFLIYFQGNSAPDKSGLPSDRFSAERTGGSVSTLTIQRTQQEDSAVYLCASSGRRLLDYEQYFGPGTRLTVT.

This clone appeared once. V is TRBV15 and J is TRBJ1-4; no definite D call. V was cut by 1 base and J by 11 bases, with 11 bases left in between. From germline, CDR1 is LNHNV and CDR2 YYDKDF (reference sequence). CDR3 length equals 13 residues. In nucleotides, the CDR3 is TGTGCCACCAGCAGAGGCGGGATTGGGAAACTGTTTTTT. Translating it yields CATSRGGIGKLFF.

This sequence joins TRBV21-1 and TRBJ1-2; the D segment call TRBD1 is taken from the table without a DNA check. TRBV21-1 is flagged as a pseudogene. This CDR3 is built from 15 residues. The CDR3 region has the DNA TGTGCCAGCACCTCTCCGGGACAGACTAACTATGGCTACACCTTC. This encodes CASTSPGQTNYGYTF.

The chain combines TRBV11-2 with TRBJ2-6; D call uncertain. Germline V gene data show CDR1 as SGHAT and CDR2 as FQNNGV. V shed 3 bases and J shed 3 bases, with 3 bases lying between them. CDR3 length: 13 residues. The CDR3 DNA reads as TGTGCCAGCAGCTTCTTTGGGGCCAACGTCCTGACTTTC. Translation gives CASSFFGANVLTF.

In this sample, this clone is medium-sized. The rearrangement links TRBV4-1 to TRBJ2-4, with 8 positions matching TRBD2. This CDR3 spans 14 amino acids. Germline V gives CDR1 MGHRA, CDR2 YSYEKL. After removal of 5 bases from V and 8 bases from J, the junction contained 8 bases not matched to a gene. The CDR3 loop reads CASSLIGGAYIQYF. CDR3 DNA sequence: TGCGCCAGCAGCTTAATCGGGGGGGCGTACATTCAGTACTTC.